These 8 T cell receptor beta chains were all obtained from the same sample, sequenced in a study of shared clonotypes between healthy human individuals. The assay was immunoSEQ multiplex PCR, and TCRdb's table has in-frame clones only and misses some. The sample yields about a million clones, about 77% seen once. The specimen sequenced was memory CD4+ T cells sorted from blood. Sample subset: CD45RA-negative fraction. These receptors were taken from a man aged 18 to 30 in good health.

CDR3 sequence reads: CASSDSGGIEETQYF. The CDR3 DNA reads TGTGCCAGCAGTGACTCGGGAGGGATTGAAGAGACCCAGTACTTC. This chain connects TRBV6-4 to TRBJ2-5; 7 bases line up with TRBD2. The CDR3 sequence is 15 residues long. The V and J ends lost 0 bases and 3 bases, in that order; junction bases with no gene match: 4. The germline gives CDR1 MRHNA, CDR2 SNTAGT.

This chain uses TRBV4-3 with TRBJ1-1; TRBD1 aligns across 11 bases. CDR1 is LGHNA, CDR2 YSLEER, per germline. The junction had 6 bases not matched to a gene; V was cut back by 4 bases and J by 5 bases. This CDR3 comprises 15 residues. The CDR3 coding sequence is TGCGCCAGCAGCCGGGCCTGGGACAGGGGGACTGAAGCTTTCTTT. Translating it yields CASSRAWDRGTEAFF.

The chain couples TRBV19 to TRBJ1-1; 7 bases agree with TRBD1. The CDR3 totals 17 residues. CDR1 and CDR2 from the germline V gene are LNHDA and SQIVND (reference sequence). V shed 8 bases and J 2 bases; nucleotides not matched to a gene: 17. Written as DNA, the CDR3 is TGTGCCAGTCGCTTCGGAACAGGGGATACTACTAACACTGAAGCTTTCTTT. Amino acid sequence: CASRFGTGDTTNTEAFF.

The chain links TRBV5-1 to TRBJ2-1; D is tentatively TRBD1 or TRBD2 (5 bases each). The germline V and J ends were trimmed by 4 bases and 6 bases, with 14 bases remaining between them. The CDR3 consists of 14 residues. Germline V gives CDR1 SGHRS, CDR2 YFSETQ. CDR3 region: CASSTTRGANEQFF. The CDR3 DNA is TGCGCCAGCAGCACGACCCGGGGCGCCAATGAGCAGTTCTTC.

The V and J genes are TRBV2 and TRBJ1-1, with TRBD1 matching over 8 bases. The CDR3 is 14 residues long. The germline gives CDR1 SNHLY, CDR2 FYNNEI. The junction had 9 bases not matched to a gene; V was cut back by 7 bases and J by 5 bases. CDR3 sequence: CASIQDRVKTEAFF. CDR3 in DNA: TGTGCCAGCATCCAGGACAGGGTAAAAACTGAAGCTTTCTTT.

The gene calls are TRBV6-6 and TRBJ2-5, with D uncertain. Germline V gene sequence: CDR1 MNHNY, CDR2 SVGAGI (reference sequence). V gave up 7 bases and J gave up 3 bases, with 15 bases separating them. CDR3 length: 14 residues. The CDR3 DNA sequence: TGTGCCAGCATGGGCAGCGTTACTAAAGAGACCCAGTACTTC. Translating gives CASMGSVTKETQYF.

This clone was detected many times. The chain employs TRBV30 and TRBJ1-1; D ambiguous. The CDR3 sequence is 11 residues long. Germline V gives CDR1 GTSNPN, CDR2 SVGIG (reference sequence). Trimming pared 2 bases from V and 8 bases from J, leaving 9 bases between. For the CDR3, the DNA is TGTGCCTGGAGTCGGTCCCGAGAAGCTTTCTTT. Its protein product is CAWSRSREAFF.

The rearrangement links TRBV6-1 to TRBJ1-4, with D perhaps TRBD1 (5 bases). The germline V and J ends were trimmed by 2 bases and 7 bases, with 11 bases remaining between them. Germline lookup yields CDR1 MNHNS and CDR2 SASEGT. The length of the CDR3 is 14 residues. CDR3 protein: CASSEQGEGEKLFF. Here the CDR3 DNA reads TGTGCCAGCAGTGAACAGGGTGAGGGTGAAAAACTGTTTTTT.